The 26 T cell receptor beta chains below were found in one sample sequenced in a study of PD-L1 blockade in urothelial cancer. The time point here: pretreatment peripheral blood. TCRdb keeps only in-frame clones here, not all; method: immunoSEQ multiplex PCR. The sample gives about 74,000 clones, roughly 90% of which show up once; approximately 4.5% is in the top ten. The specimen was PBMCs, collected around atezolizumab (anti-PD-L1) treatment. All receptors come from a man aged 70-80 years with urothelial cancer.

This chain joins TRBV6-5 and TRBJ2-1; possibly TRBD2 for D (5 bases). V lost 4 bases to trimming and J lost 8 bases, with 15 bases between them. CDR3 length: 14 amino acids. In germline, CDR1 is MNHEY, CDR2 SVGAGI. CDR3 DNA sequence: TGTGCCAGCAGTTCCTCCTTTACTAGTCATGAGCAGTTCTTC. Protein product: CASSSSFTSHEQFF.

This clone appeared once. The genes are TRBV6-1 and TRBJ2-1, with D tentatively TRBD2 (6 bases). The CDR3 is 18 amino acids. Deletions cut 0 bases from V and 3 bases from J, with 18 bases between. The germline CDR1 and CDR2 sequences are MNHNS and SASEGT. The CDR3: CASSEARLTSPYYNEQFF. The CDR3 DNA reads as TGTGCCAGCAGTGAAGCTCGTCTTACTAGCCCCTACTACAATGAGCAGTTCTTC.

V and J are TRBV7-6 and TRBJ2-5, with 9 bases aligning to TRBD1. The trim removed 5 bases at V and 2 bases at J, leaving 3 bases unmatched. The CDR3 loop spans 14 amino acids. CDR1 is SGHVS, CDR2 FNYEAQ, per germline. The CDR3 DNA follows: TGTGCCAGCAGCCTGGGACAGGGACAAGAGACCCAGTACTTC. Its translation: CASSLGQGQETQYF.

The chain employs TRBV28 and TRBJ1-4, with TRBD1 as a possible D gene (5 bases). CDR3 length: 14 amino acids. Trimming removed 6 bases from V and 6 bases from J, with 14 bases in between. CDR1 and CDR2 from the germline V gene are MDHEN and SYDVKM. The CDR3 sequence is CASRGGGSDEKLFF. The CDR3 DNA is TGTGCCAGCAGAGGCGGGGGTTCGGATGAAAAACTGTTTTTT.

The chain is built from TRBV11-3 and TRBJ2-7; 7 nucleotides match TRBD1. This CDR3 is 15 amino acids long. The germline V gene encodes CDR1 SGHNT and CDR2 YENEEA. The V and J ends lost 4 bases and 3 bases, in that order; junction bases with no gene match: 9. For the CDR3, the DNA is TGTGCCAGCAGCTCCAGGCCGGGACAGAACTACGAGCAGTACTTC. The encoded protein is CASSSRPGQNYEQYF.

Details on this clone: The junction and the germline gene differ at one end; a read error may be behind it. The chain recombines TRBV4-1 with TRBJ2-4, with 7 positions matching TRBD2. CDR1 is MGHRA and CDR2 is YSYEKL in the germline V gene. This CDR3 has 14 residues. Here the CDR3 reads CASSQDSWEGSFVF. The CDR3 DNA reads as TGCGCCAGCAGCCAAGATAGTTGGGAGGGTTCTTTTGTCTTC.

The chain joins TRBV28 to TRBJ1-1; 9 bases are a match to TRBD1. This CDR3 region has 17 residues. Germline CDR1 MDHEN, CDR2 SYDVKM. V lost 5 bases, J lost 0 bases, and 10 bases stayed unmatched. The CDR3 coding sequence is TGTGCCAGCAGTCAAATACAGGGGGCGAGATTGAACACTGAAGCTTTCTTT. It is translated as CASSQIQGARLNTEAFF. Looking up the rest from reference TRBV28 and TRBJ1-1 gives the full variable domain: DVKVTQSSRYLVKRTGEKVFLECVQDMDHENMFWYRQDPGLGLRLIYFSYDVKMKEKGDIPEGYSVSREKKERFSLILESASTNQTSMYLCASSQIQGARLNTEAFFGQGTRLTVV.

The rearrangement joins TRBV10-2 to TRBJ2-3; D is unclear. The CDR3 consists of 12 residues. V was pared by 3 bases and J by 3 bases, with 4 bases between. Germline V CDR1 and CDR2: WSHSY, SAAADI. This chain's CDR3 is CASSDGTDTQYF. Here the CDR3 DNA reads TGCGCCAGCAGTGACGGGACAGATACGCAGTATTTT.

The genes are TRBV6-1 and TRBJ1-1; no clear D. The CDR3 is made up of 12 amino acids. CDR1 MNHNS and CDR2 SASEGT come from the germline V gene. V was clipped by 8 bases and J by 1 base, with 8 bases between them. The CDR3 sequence: CASGTANTEAFF. In DNA form, the CDR3 reads TGTGCCAGCGGTACAGCGAACACTGAAGCTTTCTTT.

This chain connects TRBV18 to TRBJ2-3; D is possibly TRBD2 (6 bases). V was pared by 5 bases and J by 0 bases, with 12 bases between. There are 15 residues in the CDR3. The germline V gene encodes CDR1 KGHSH and CDR2 LQKENI. CDR3 amino acids: CASSATGTSTDTQYF. As DNA, the CDR3 is TGTGCCAGCTCAGCGACGGGGACTAGCACAGATACGCAGTATTTT.

The V gene is TRBV6-4, the J gene TRBJ2-6, with D unclear. The V gene's germline CDR1 is MRHNA and CDR2 SNTAGT. The V and J ends lost 3 bases and 4 bases respectively, with 4 bases between them. There are 13 residues in the CDR3. CDR3 DNA: TGTGCCAGCAGTGAGACAGGGGCCAACGTCCTGACTTTC. Translation gives CASSETGANVLTF.

The V gene is TRBV29-1, the J gene TRBJ2-1; 12 bases agree with TRBD2. In germline, CDR1 is SQVTM, CDR2 ANQGSEA. The trim removed 5 bases at V and 5 bases at J, leaving 4 bases unmatched. The CDR3 spans 14 residues. This CDR3 reads CSVTSGRWDNEQFF. In DNA form, the CDR3 reads TGCAGCGTTACTAGCGGGAGGTGGGACAATGAGCAGTTCTTC.

The chain joins TRBV5-4 to TRBJ2-2; TRBD2 aligns across 8 bases. The CDR3 sequence is 17 residues long. V dropped 0 bases and J dropped 7; count of bases not matched to a gene: 11. Germline CDR1 SGHNT, CDR2 YYREEE (reference sequence). The CDR3 reads CASSLGGAGVIIGELFF. DNA of the CDR3: TGTGCCAGCAGCTTGGGAGGAGCGGGAGTGATAATCGGGGAGCTGTTTTTT. Supplemented by reference TRBV5-4 and TRBJ2-2, the full variable domain reads ETGVTQSPTHLIKTRGQQVTLRCSSQSGHNTVSWYQQALGQGPQFIFQYYREEENGRGNFPPRFSGLQFPNYSSELNVNALELDDSALYLCASSLGGAGVIIGELFFGEGSRLTVL.

The chain employs TRBV20-1 and TRBJ2-3; D not resolved. CDR1 is DFQATT and CDR2 is SNEGSKA in the germline V gene (reference sequence). The CDR3 runs 11 residues. V shed 0 bases and J shed 5 bases, with 3 bases lying between them. This CDR3 is CSARERDTQYF. The CDR3 nucleotides read TGCAGTGCTAGAGAGAGAGATACGCAGTATTTT.

CDR3 nucleotides: TGTGCCAGCAGACCCGTGGCCGGGACTAGCGGGAGGGGGTACGAGCAGTACTTC. Its translation is CASRPVAGTSGRGYEQYF. J is TRBJ2-7 and V is TRBV21-1; TRBD2 is the table's D call and was not checked against the DNA. TRBV21-1 has pseudogene status. The CDR3 is 18 amino acids.

This chain joins TRBV14 and TRBJ2-1; 8 nucleotides align to TRBD1. The trim removed 2 bases at V and 10 bases at J, leaving 7 bases unmatched. Germline lookup yields CDR1 SGHDN and CDR2 FVKESK. The CDR3 is 14 residues long. This CDR3 is CASSQNGQGGEQFF. The CDR3 DNA reads TGTGCCAGCAGCCAAAACGGACAGGGAGGAGAGCAGTTCTTC.

The chain carries TRBV6-6 and TRBJ1-4, with TRBD1 matching 7 bases. Trimming cost V 6 bases and J 4 bases; bases outside gene matches: 5. Germline V CDR1 and CDR2: MNHNY, SVGAGI (reference sequence). The length of the CDR3 is 14 residues. CDR3 in amino acids: CASSQGQFNEKLFF. Here the CDR3 DNA reads TGTGCCAGCAGCCAGGGACAGTTTAATGAAAAACTGTTTTTT.

The V gene is TRBV5-1, the J gene TRBJ2-7, with 10 bases that match TRBD1. Germline assignment: CDR1 SGHRS and CDR2 YFSETQ. The CDR3 extends over 15 amino acids. With 7 bases clipped from V and 5 bases from J, the junction kept 12 bases outside the gene matches. CDR3 loop: CASRPTGQGNNEQYF. CDR3 DNA: TGCGCCAGCCGACCCACGGGACAGGGGAACAACGAGCAGTACTTC.

The chain carries TRBV5-4 and TRBJ2-5; D is uncertain. This CDR3 contains 13 residues. V was cut by 1 base and J by 3 bases, with 7 bases left in between. From germline, CDR1 is SGHNT and CDR2 YYREEE (reference sequence). CDR3 sequence reads: CASSLLAEETQYF. The DNA for the CDR3 is TGTGCCAGCAGCTTGCTGGCGGAAGAGACCCAGTACTTC.

The chain has TRBV15 and TRBJ2-7; 14 bases are a match to TRBD2. The CDR3 runs to 15 residues. With 3 bases clipped from V and 5 bases from J, the junction kept 3 bases outside the gene matches. CDR1 is LNHNV and CDR2 is YYDKDF in the germline V gene (reference sequence). The CDR3 is CATSRGTSGGHEQYF. The CDR3 region has the DNA TGTGCCACCAGCAGGGGGACTAGCGGGGGACACGAGCAGTACTTC.

The J gene is TRBJ1-1, the V gene TRBV28, with D unresolved. Germline V gives CDR1 MDHEN, CDR2 SYDVKM. V lost 10 bases, J lost 1 base, and 7 bases lay in between. The CDR3 has 11 residues. Here the CDR3 reads CATGWNTEAFF. CDR3 DNA: TGTGCCACCGGGTGGAACACTGAAGCTTTCTTT.

CDR3 residues: CASSIWTGEQYF. The CDR3 nucleotides are TGTGCCAGCAGCATCTGGACAGGCGAGCAGTACTTC. This sequence joins TRBV21-1 and TRBJ2-7; TRBD1 is the table's D call, not checked against the DNA. TRBV21-1 is given as a pseudogene. This CDR3 contains 12 residues.

V gene TRBV7-2 combines with J gene TRBJ2-2, with D possibly matching TRBD1 (6 bases). The germline CDR1 and CDR2 sequences are SGHTA and FQGNSA. The CDR3 has 14 amino acids. The V end was cut by 5 bases, the J end by 4 bases, with 11 bases between. CDR3 bases: TGTGCCAGCAGCCCCCACAGGGTCACCGGGGAGCTGTTTTTT. The encoded protein is CASSPHRVTGELFF.

The V and J genes are TRBV9 and TRBJ2-1; 11 nucleotides line up with TRBD2. The CDR3 runs 17 residues. The junction had 8 bases not matched to a gene; V was cut back by 1 base and J by 5 bases. Germline CDR1 SGDLS, CDR2 YYNGEE. CDR3 residues: CASSVLTSGSVDNEQFF. Here the CDR3 DNA reads TGTGCCAGCAGCGTACTAACTAGCGGGAGTGTAGACAATGAGCAGTTCTTC.

V usage is TRBV9 and J usage is TRBJ2-7; 8 positions agree with TRBD2. The CDR3 is made up of 13 amino acids. Germline CDR1 reads SGDLS; CDR2 reads YYNGEE. V gave up 3 bases and J gave up 6 bases; unmatched junction bases: 5. This chain's CDR3 is CASSAGLAGEQYF. The CDR3 nucleotides are TGTGCCAGCAGCGCAGGACTAGCAGGCGAGCAGTACTTC.

This chain uses TRBV27 with TRBJ2-5, with TRBD2 matching over 8 bases. The trim removed 5 bases at V and 1 base at J, leaving 3 bases unmatched. The CDR3 is 14 residues long. Germline V lookup: CDR1 MNHEY, CDR2 SMNVEV (reference sequence). CDR3 in amino acids: CASSTGLGQETQYF. The CDR3 bases are TGTGCCAGCAGTACGGGACTAGGCCAAGAGACCCAGTACTTC.